This TCR beta chain was identified in a study of beta chain features in type 1 diabetes. Study in general: There were approximately 100 million sorted cells examined across all samples.

In this sample, this clone turned up a few times. Its antigen is unidentified. Other DNA sequences in this specimen translate into the identical CDR3. This CDR3 has 14 residues. CDR1 and CDR2 (germline): SEHNR, FQNEAQ (reference sequence). The junction had 0 bases not matched to a gene; V was cut back by 2 bases and J by 2 bases. Reverse transcription of all isolated RNA meant that expressed TCRB transcripts were sequenced. The assay was immunoSEQ multiplex PCR, and TCRdb's table has in-frame clones only and misses some. This table holds hundreds of thousands of clones, roughly 15% found once. General study findings and limits: Small HLA sub-analyses could not settle whether HLA shapes TCRB rearrangement. Across patients, naive, central memory and Treg TCRB repertoires exhibited apparently greater similarity than was observed across healthy donors.

Markers CD45RO/CCR7/CD25/CD127/CD95/CD27 served to sort CD4+ naive, central memory, regulatory and stem cell-like memory cells. V is TRBV7-9 and J is TRBJ2-1; 7 nucleotides match TRBD1. Sequencing was done on a sample of naive CD4+ T cells from blood. This TCR was recovered from a woman between 18 and 30 years old in good health. Written as DNA, the CDR3 is TGTGCCAGCAGCTTAACAGGGGCCTACAATGAGCAGTTCTTC. Its protein product is CASSLTGAYNEQFF.